One and the same sample provided the 23 T cell receptor delta chains below, sequenced in a study of γδ T cells in repeated Plasmodium falciparum infection. TCRdb fed the multiplex PCR reads into CATT to redo clone calling. This sample has under 65,000 delta-chain clones, with about 1.5% found just once. Vgamma9/Vdelta2+ and Vdelta2-negative gammadelta T cells were flow-sorted from PBMC for bulk sequencing. The source material was gamma-delta T cells from blood. Source of these receptors: a pool of human donors (malaria-infected and uninfected, not separated).

About this clone: The TCRdb record carries a much larger clone's protein, which differs from this DNA's translation at residue 8; a read error is the likely cause, and the protein listed here is the DNA translation. V gene TRDV1 combines with J gene TRDJ2; 9 bases align to TRDD3. Germline matching of the DNA provided the J gene here, since TCRdb leaves it blank. V was clipped by 4 bases and J by 0 bases; unmatched bases: 18. The CDR3 consists of 21 residues. Germline CDR1 and CDR2: TSWWSYY and QGS. This chain's CDR3 is CALGVSSCWGIQTSLTAQLFF. The CDR3 bases are TGTGCTCTTGGGGTTTCCTCGTGCTGGGGGATCCAAACTTCTTTGACAGCACAACTCTTCTTT.

To note about this clone: The TCRdb protein comes from a much larger clone and disagrees with this DNA's translation at residue 8, likely due to a read error; the protein given here is derived from the DNA. The genes are TRDV1 and TRDJ1; unclear D gene. Germline CDR1 is TSWWSYY and CDR2 is QGS. Deletions cut 0 bases from V and 10 bases from J, with 15 bases between. The CDR3 totals 14 residues. CDR3 bases: TGTGCTCTTGGGGAACTTCCGAGGAGAGACAGACTCATCTTT. This gives the protein CALGELPRRDRLIF.

This clone occurred many times. A read error is possible here, since a much larger clone lies one base away. This sample also contains other DNA sequences that code for the same CDR3. This chain uses TRDV2 with TRDJ1; 13 nucleotides line up with TRDD3. Germline trimming cut 0 bases from V and 14 bases from J; bases unmatched to any gene: 29. CDR1 and CDR2 from the germline V gene are GEAIGNYY and EKD. The CDR3 contains 21 residues. The chain's CDR3 is CACDTDNWGIRVLPITPPRIF. As DNA, the CDR3 is TGTGCCTGTGACACCGACAACTGGGGGATACGCGTCCTACCAATCACACCCCCTCGGATCTTT.

This clone was picked up a small number of times. The TCRdb record carries a much larger clone's protein, which differs from this DNA's translation at residue 11; a read error is the likely cause, and the protein listed here is the DNA translation. This chain links TRDV1 with TRDJ1, with unresolved D. TCRdb gives no J gene; it was assigned here by matching the DNA to germline. Trimming pared 2 bases from V and 1 base from J, leaving 23 bases between. Germline loops: CDR1 TSWWSYY, CDR2 QGS. This CDR3 is 19 amino acids long. The CDR3 protein is CALGEFGIFWRIFTDKLIF. CDR3 sequence (DNA): TGTGCTCTTGGGGAATTCGGCATTTTCTGGAGGATCTTCACCGATAAACTCATCTTT.

This clone was detected ten times or more. The rearrangement uses TRDV1 and TRDJ1, with 8 bases matching TRDD3. The J gene, left out of TCRdb, was set here by checking the DNA against germline. J was trimmed by 0 bases and V by 0 bases; bases with no gene match: 24. The CDR3 has 23 residues. The germline gives CDR1 TSWWSYY, CDR2 QGS. The CDR3 sequence is CALGELAQTQGYWGSMDTDKLIF. In nucleotides, the CDR3 is TGTGCTCTTGGGGAACTAGCGCAAACCCAGGGGTACTGGGGGTCGATGGACACCGATAAACTCATCTTT.

This clone was counted ten times or more. TCRdb assigns this DNA the protein of a much larger clone, which departs from its translation at residue 3; this likely reflects a read error, and the protein shown comes from translating the DNA. The chain combines TRDV1 with TRDJ1; perhaps TRDD3 as D (6 bases). The CDR3 sequence is 21 residues long. Per germline, CDR1 TSWWSYY and CDR2 QGS. CDR3 coding DNA: TGTGCTCCTGGGGAACTAGAGGAAGTGCCCATGCCCTACTGGTACACCGATAAACTCATCTTT. This encodes CAPGELEEVPMPYWYTDKLIF.

With regard to this clone: The amino acid sequence in TCRdb belongs to a much larger clone and departs from this DNA's translation at residue 19, likely a sequencing read error; the sequence shown is translated from the DNA. The chain carries TRDV1 and TRDJ1, with D tentatively TRDD2 or TRDD3 (8 bases each). The J gene is not listed in TCRdb, so it was assigned here from a DNA match to germline. In germline, CDR1 is TSWWSYY, CDR2 QGS. This CDR3 is 22 amino acids long. The CDR3 region has the DNA TGTGCTCTTGGGCCACCAAGCCTTCCTATGGTACTGGGGGGGTCCACGACCGATGAACTCATCTTT. It translates to CALGPPSLPMVLGGSTTDELIF.

This clone was seen more than once but under ten times. The protein given by TCRdb reflects a much larger clone and differs at residue 4 from this DNA's translation, likely from a read error; the protein shown is the DNA's translation. The chain employs TRDV3 and TRDJ1; 12 nucleotides line up with TRDD3. Germline CDR1 and CDR2: TVYSNPD and GDNSRS (reference sequence). Losses at the gene ends were 2 bases for V and 6 bases for J; bases not matched to a gene: 25. This CDR3 has 20 amino acids. The CDR3 loop is CAFDIPVPYWGIQSPYKLIF. The DNA for the CDR3 is TGTGCCTTTGATATACCCGTTCCCTACTGGGGGATACAGAGTCCTTATAAACTCATCTTT.

A remark on this clone: The translation of this DNA and the TCRdb protein of a much larger clone differ at residue 16, probably owing to a read error; the protein shown here is translated from the DNA. The chain joins TRDV1 to TRDJ1, with 9 bases identical to TRDD3. The J gene is not listed in TCRdb, so it was assigned here from a DNA match to germline. Looked up from germline, CDR1 is TSWWSYY and CDR2 is QGS. V gave up 7 bases and J gave up 10 bases; unmatched junction bases: 28. This CDR3 spans 19 amino acids. CDR3 residues: CALVPTPSEGIREIRGLIF. The CDR3 DNA reads as TGTGCTCTTGTCCCGACCCCCTCAGAGGGGATACGCGAGATCCGGGGACTCATCTTT.

In this sample, this clone turned up many times. Translating this DNA gives a protein that differs at residue 8 from the TCRdb one, which belongs to a much larger clone; a read error is likely, and the protein shown is this translation. The V gene is TRDV2, the J gene TRDJ1, with 12 positions matching TRDD3. Trimming took 0 bases from V and 5 from J; bases not matched to a gene: 15. Germline-derived CDR1 and CDR2 are GEAIGNYY and EKD. The CDR3 extends over 19 amino acids. CDR3 loop: CACDTAGALGDTVRDKLIF. The CDR3 DNA reads as TGTGCCTGTGACACCGCGGGTGCACTGGGGGATACAGTAAGAGATAAACTCATCTTT.

This clone was seen repeatedly, ten times or more. A read error is likely here: a far larger clone is one base away. Other DNA variants within this sample encode the same CDR3. The chain uses TRDV2 and TRDJ1; 13 bases agree with TRDD3. The J gene comes from matching the DNA to germline here; TCRdb lacks it. CDR3 size: 18 residues. Germline V gives CDR1 GEAIGNYY, CDR2 EKD. The CDR3 is CACDTGKLLGDTPDKLIF. Written as DNA, the CDR3 is TGCGCCTGTGACACCGGGAAGTTACTGGGGGATACGCCCGATAAACTCATCTTT.

This clone qualifies as medium-sized. The sample carries other DNA sequences with the same CDR3. This rearrangement joins TRDV3 to TRDJ4; 7 bases match TRDD3. CDR1 and CDR2 from the germline V gene are TVYSNPD and GDNSRS (reference sequence). V was pared by 1 base and J by 3 bases, with 29 bases of the junction left unmatched. The CDR3 extends over 20 amino acids. CDR3: CAFKGPRQKWLGGARGPLIF. In nucleotides, the CDR3 is TGTGCCTTTAAAGGTCCCCGCCAGAAGTGGCTGGGGGGAGCCCGGGGACCCCTGATCTTT.

A note on this clone: A far larger clone is a single base away, which makes a read error likely. This specimen includes other DNA sequences encoding the same CDR3. DNA for the CDR3: TGTGCTCTTGGGGGACAAATAGTCCTGGGGGATAGGAAATCCGATAAGCTCATCTTT. Its protein product is CALGGQIVLGDRKSDKLIF. The V gene call reads TRDV1; no J gene was called; TRDD3, the table's D call, lacks a check against the DNA. This CDR3 comprises 19 residues. Germline V gene lookup returns CDR1 TSWWSYY and CDR2 QGS.

A word on this clone: This DNA translates differently at residue 18 from the TCRdb protein, which is that of a much larger clone; a read error is likely, and the protein shown is the DNA's own translation. The V call is TRDV1, the J call TRDJ1; 12 bases line up with TRDD3. CDR1 and CDR2 from the germline V gene are TSWWSYY and QGS. The CDR3 covers 21 residues. The CDR3, as DNA: TGTGCTCTTGGGGAACCGGCTTCCTACGTTGTGCTGGGGGATACGCTCGATGAACTCATCTTT. Translated, it gives CALGEPASYVVLGDTLDELIF.

Many counts were recorded for this clone. A far larger clone is just one base off, so this is likely a read error. The sample holds other DNA sequences that translate to the same CDR3. The chain uses TRDV2 and TRDJ1, with TRDD3 matching 10 bases. From germline, CDR1 is GEAIGNYY and CDR2 EKD. CDR3 length: 23 residues. CDR3 sequence: CACDTVGSAVKGGYAAATDKLIF. The DNA of the CDR3 is TGTGCCTGTGACACCGTTGGTAGCGCGGTAAAAGGGGGATACGCAGCCGCCACCGATAAGCTCATCTTT.

This clone has more than one count but fewer than ten. The protein held in TCRdb is that of a much larger clone and does not match this DNA's translation at residue 20, likely because of a read error; the protein shown is translated from the DNA. The chain has TRDV1 and TRDJ1; 9 bases align to TRDD3. The J gene comes from matching the DNA to germline here; TCRdb lacks it. Germline V CDR1 and CDR2: TSWWSYY, QGS. CDR3 length: 28 residues. Trimming took 2 bases from V and 0 from J; bases not matched to a gene: 40. This CDR3 reads CALGESGNPTSGRKPFTGGHGYTDKLIF. The CDR3 bases are TGTGCTCTTGGGGAAAGCGGAAATCCCACTTCGGGGAGGAAGCCCTTTACTGGGGGACACGGGTACACCGATAAACTCATCTTT.

Worth noting for this clone: TCRdb's entry gives the protein of a much larger clone, which mismatches this DNA's translation at residue 9, likely from a read error; the protein reported here is translated from the DNA. The chain couples TRDV1 to TRDJ1; a weak D match, TRDD2 (6 bases). There are 25 residues in the CDR3. V lost 1 base, J lost 0 bases, and 39 bases lay in between. From germline, CDR1 is TSWWSYY and CDR2 QGS. The CDR3 DNA reads as TGTGCTCTTGGGGAACCCCGGAAATCCTACCCTTTACTCCGTGCCACCATTAGGAACACCGATAAACTCATCTTT. It yields the protein CALGEPRKSYPLLRATIRNTDKLIF.

This clone was seen repeatedly, ten times or more. This sample also contains other DNA sequences that code for the same CDR3. The chain uses TRDV1 and TRDJ1; 9 bases are a match to TRDD2. Germline lookup yields CDR1 TSWWSYY and CDR2 QGS. V was pared by 3 bases and J by 0 bases, with 26 bases of the junction left unmatched. The CDR3 runs 23 residues. The CDR3 coding sequence is TGTGCTCTTGGGGACGGCCTTCCTACCATTATTGGGGGACCCAGGGAAGACACCGATAAACTCATCTTT. It encodes CALGDGLPTIIGGPREDTDKLIF.

The table lists this clone with many counts. The chain employs TRDV1 and TRDJ1; 12 bases are a match to TRDD3. CDR3 size: 23 residues. V shed 3 bases and J 3 bases; nucleotides not matched to a gene: 26. Per the germline V gene, CDR1 is TSWWSYY and CDR2 is QGS. DNA of the CDR3: TGTGCTCTTGGGGAGCCCAATCTCTGGGGGATACGCCCGGGCTTAAGTAGGTCCGATAAACTCATCTTT. This encodes CALGEPNLWGIRPGLSRSDKLIF.

This clone has a handful of counts. TCRdb pairs this DNA with a much larger clone's protein that differs at residue 9, likely a read error; the protein shown was translated from the DNA. V and J are TRDV3 and TRDJ1, with D perhaps TRDD2 (6 bases). V was cut by 0 bases and J by 6 bases, with 32 bases left in between. CDR3 length equals 19 residues. Germline lookup yields CDR1 TVYSNPD and CDR2 GDNSRS (reference sequence). The CDR3 sequence: CAFRCALPSLRGPDYKLIF. In DNA, the CDR3 is TGTGCCTTTAGGTGCGCACTACCTTCCCTAAGGGGACCCGACTATAAACTCATCTTT.

This clone occurred many times. A read error likely explains why the TCRdb protein, taken from a much larger clone, differs from this DNA's translation at residue 7; the protein shown is translated from the DNA. The sample has other DNA sequences that encode this CDR3 too. The chain joins TRDV1 to TRDJ1; D call uncertain. The CDR3 spans 15 residues. Trimming took 5 bases from V and 8 from J, leaving 21 bases between them. Germline-derived CDR1 and CDR2 are TSWWSYY and QGS. The CDR3 region has the DNA TGTGCTCTTGGGCTTAGCTCTACCGCCACCGTCAAACTCATCTTT. Its translation is CALGLSSTATVKLIF.

By share of the sample, this clone is medium-sized. The same CDR3 also results from other DNA sequences found in this sample. The chain joins TRDV3 to TRDJ1; D remains ambiguous. V was cut by 0 bases and J by 1 base, with 18 bases left in between. This CDR3 spans 16 amino acids. Germline CDR1 TVYSNPD, CDR2 GDNSRS (reference sequence). CDR3 in amino acids: CAFSSQHGLTTDKLIF. CDR3 bases: TGTGCCTTTAGCTCCCAACACGGTTTGACCACCGATAAACTCATCTTT.

This clone has ten or more counts. The TCRdb protein comes from a much larger clone and disagrees with this DNA's translation at residue 20, likely due to a read error; the protein given here is derived from the DNA. V and J are TRDV1 and TRDJ1; the match to TRDD3 covers 9 bases. Germline lookup yields CDR1 TSWWSYY and CDR2 QGS. The CDR3 length is 21 residues. The CDR3 reads CALGETTGLLWGIRYTDKLTF. Here the CDR3 DNA reads TGTGCTCTTGGGGAAACCACCGGCCTTCTTTGGGGGATAAGGTACACCGATAAACTCACCTTT.